Reported below is one TCR beta chain. No antigen is known for it. It has no much larger one-base neighbor in the sample; base qualities were not kept. The sample originates from a study of human T cells and chemical hapten exposure (dated by TCRdb to about 2021). With regard to the full study: For sensitization, 2% DPC in acetone was applied to a roughly 2 cm by roughly 2 cm area of upper inner arm skin. Blood was sampled from patients pre-sensitization (week 0) and at 2, 6 and about 24 weeks after DPC sensitization. Approximately 28 alopecia patients provided blood for TCR sequencing at one to four time points (pre-sensitization, 2, 6 and 24 weeks). Libraries were pooled for sequencing, and variation in per-sample TCR yields was attributed mainly to small differences in library volumes within the pool. Patch tests used Finn chambers with 0.01% DPC on the upper back, scored after 6 days by International Contact Dermatitis Research Group standards. Throughout the approximately 25-week study period, patients were also given weekly therapeutic DPC doses on the scalp. The mostly female patient cohort included alopecia areata with under or over 50% scalp involvement, alopecia totalis and alopecia universalis. In alopecia patients, the study followed how the peripheral blood TCR repertoire changed in vivo over primary and secondary sensitization to diphenylcyclopropenone (DPC), a hapten.

This specimen's time point label, interpreted: patch test 2, 6 weeks after DPC sensitization. The treatment or condition tag for this specimen amounts to: therapeutic diphenylcyclopropenone sensitization with weekly scalp DPC. At each patch-test visit, blood was drawn before the patch test was applied. Eligible patients were aged 18 to 70, diagnosed with alopecia, deemed suitable for DPC therapy, and excluded if pregnant. Unfractionated whole blood was collected in Tempus Blood RNA tubes, and total RNA was extracted from that blood. Paper-wide results and their limitations: Compared with pre-sensitization or healthy control sets, expanded TCRs formed significantly more large CDR3 similarity clusters, which is consistent with antigen-driven responses. The number of TCRs above 1 in 1000 frequency did not change with DPC sensitization; there was no evidence of global repertoire structure alterations. Repeated subsampling changed both the strength of the expansion versus patch-test correlation and the threshold at which the correlation became significant. Because every patient had alopecia, a presumed autoimmune disease, the patients' immune response might differ from that of healthy individuals. The number of PT1 expanded TCRs positively correlated with patch test score, significant at thresholds 8, 16 and 32 but not 4.

The trim is 5 bases for V and 10 bases for J, with a gap of 11 bases between the germline ends. From its cysteine to its phenylalanine, the CDR3 spans 11 amino acids. Only the CDR3 DNA stays, 33 bases, in frame from base 1. The germline V gene supplies CDR1 LGHNT and CDR2 FRNRAP. Library creation used RACE. These reads were obtained on a NextSeq 500. During library preparation, unique molecular identifiers were attached to individual cDNA molecules so that TCRs could be counted quantitatively and reproducibly. For every blood RNA sample, sequencing covered both the TCR alpha and TCR beta chains. The authors' pipeline ran thus. A median of around 100,000 TCRs per sample was observed, with a range of roughly 20,000 to 750,000. The Decombinator software suite was used to annotate V, J and CDR3 in the TCR reads. To make PS versus PT1 abundance plots, every sample was subsampled to the same number of TCRs (28,000). TCRs were defined as expanded if absent before sensitization and observed at least eight times at the 2-week time point. TCRdb ran its own pipeline on the public reads, namely fastp trimming at Q25 and MiXCR clone calling, and kept in-frame beta chains. Each CDR3 protein gets just one entry, which takes the most common genes and DNA from the rows behind it. These V and J calls derive from TCRdb rather than the authors' analysis. The sample data list nearly 95,000 distinct CDR3 sequences, and roughly 9.6% of these were observed just once. The ten largest clones add up to about 2% of the sample.

Sequencing used whole blood, obtained in connection with sensitization to the hapten diphenylcyclopropenone (DPC). This chain joins TRBV12-5 to TRBJ1-1; the D gene is perhaps TRBD1, on 5 matching bases. This receptor was taken from a man in his forties with alopecia areata. Some clones in this sample may be carry-over from other donors' samples. The bases read TGTGCTAGTGGTACGGGAAGGGGAGCTTTCTTT. Its amino acids are CASGTGRGAFF.